This T cell receptor (beta chain) was recovered during a study of cytomegalovirus exposure and HLA in healthy donors. The PCR was carried out with 60 Vbeta primers and 13 Jbeta primers. The assay was immunoSEQ multiplex PCR, and TCRdb's table has in-frame clones only and misses some. The data contain under 80,000 clones, 70% to 75% of them seen just once; the ten biggest clones take up around 5%. The CDR3 runs 21 residues. CDR1 and CDR2 (germline): SGHRS, YFSETQ. Trimming at V came to 4 bases and at J to 3 bases, leaving 20 bases not matched to a gene. V is TRBV5-1 and J is TRBJ2-1, with 12 bases matching TRBD2. Material for sequencing was PBMCs. This clonotype was obtained from a woman in her thirties in good health and CMV-seronegative. The CDR3 region has the DNA TGCGCCAGCAGCCCGACAGGGTCGGGACTAGCGGGCGCGATCAGCTACAATGAGCAGTTCTTC. This sequence encodes CASSPTGSGLAGAISYNEQFF.